These 6 T cell receptor gamma chains were all obtained from the same sample, sequenced in a study of gammadelta T cells in human blood (dated by TCRdb to 2018 to 2020). Libraries were constructed by RT-PCR. The instrument given in TCRdb is Illumina MiSeq. TCRdb reprocessed the public reads with the caller CATT; rows with the same DNA were merged afterwards. The sample contains about 420 gamma-chain clones, 9.9% of them found a single time. The ten most abundant clones make up less than 25% of the sample. The sequenced material came from non-Vgamma9Vdelta2 gamma-delta T cells from infant blood. These receptors all stem from a human donor.

By sample fraction, this clone is medium-sized. The gene calls are TRGV5 and TRGJ1 or TRGJ2. This CDR3 region has 13 residues. V was clipped by 0 bases and J by 12 bases; unmatched bases: 11. Per germline, CDR1 VINAFY and CDR2 YDVSNSKD. CDR3 sequence: CATWDRHGRWKLF. As DNA, the CDR3 is TGTGCCACCTGGGACAGGCATGGGAGGTGGAAACTCTTT.

By share, this clone ranks as large. The gene calls are TRGV10 and TRGJ1 or TRGJ2. TRGV10 is an ORF, and what it does is uncertain. The CDR3 has 12 amino acids. With 8 bases clipped from V and 3 bases from J, the junction kept 5 bases outside the gene matches. The CDR3 DNA reads as TGTGCTGCGTGGGATTGTTATTATAAGAAACTCTTT. It codes for CAAWDCYYKKLF.

This clone is large within its sample. This chain joins TRGV10 and TRGJ1 or TRGJ2. TRGV10 is filed as an ORF, its function uncertain. V lost 8 bases and J lost 2; bases outside the gene matches: 13. The CDR3 runs 15 residues. CDR3 sequence reads: CAAWDSPGHYYKKLF. CDR3 in DNA: TGTGCTGCGTGGGACTCGCCCGGTCATTATTATAAGAAACTCTTT.

On this clone: A single base separates this from a much larger clone, so it may be a read error. V and J are TRGV3 and TRGJ1 or TRGJ2. J gave up 4 bases and V 4 bases, and 4 bases lay outside the gene matches. This CDR3 comprises 12 residues. Germline loops: CDR1 VTNTFY, CDR2 YDVSTARD (reference sequence). The CDR3 coding sequence is TGTGCCACCTGGGATGGATATTATAAGAAACTCTTT. Translating it yields CATWDGYYKKLF.

Relative to its sample, this clone is large. The rearrangement joins TRGV5 to TRGJ1 or TRGJ2. Losses at the gene ends were 2 bases for V and 6 bases for J; bases not matched to a gene: 10. CDR1 is VINAFY and CDR2 is YDVSNSKD in the germline V gene. The CDR3 contains 14 residues. DNA for the CDR3: TGTGCCACCTGGGACACCCCAGTGGTTTATAAGAAACTCTTT. Its protein product is CATWDTPVVYKKLF.

By share, this clone ranks as large. V is TRGV3 and J is TRGJ1 or TRGJ2. The CDR3 consists of 16 residues. The junction had 10 bases not matched to a gene; V was cut back by 0 bases and J by 2 bases. The V gene's germline CDR1 is VTNTFY and CDR2 YDVSTARD (reference sequence). The CDR3 is CATWDRLSIDYYKKLF. The CDR3 nucleotides are TGTGCCACCTGGGACAGGCTGTCGATCGATTATTATAAGAAACTCTTT.